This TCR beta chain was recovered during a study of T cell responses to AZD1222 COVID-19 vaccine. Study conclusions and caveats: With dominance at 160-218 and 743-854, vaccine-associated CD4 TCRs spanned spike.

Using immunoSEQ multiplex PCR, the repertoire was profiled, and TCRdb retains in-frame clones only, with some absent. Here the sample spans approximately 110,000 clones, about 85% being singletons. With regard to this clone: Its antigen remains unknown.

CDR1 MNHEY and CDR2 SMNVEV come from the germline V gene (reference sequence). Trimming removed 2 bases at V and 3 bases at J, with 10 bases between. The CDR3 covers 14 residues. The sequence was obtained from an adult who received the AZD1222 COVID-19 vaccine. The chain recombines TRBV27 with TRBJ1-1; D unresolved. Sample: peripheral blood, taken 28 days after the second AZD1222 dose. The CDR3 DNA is TGTGCCAGCAGTTTAATGGTTTCGGACACTGAAGCTTTCTTT. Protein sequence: CASSLMVSDTEAFF.